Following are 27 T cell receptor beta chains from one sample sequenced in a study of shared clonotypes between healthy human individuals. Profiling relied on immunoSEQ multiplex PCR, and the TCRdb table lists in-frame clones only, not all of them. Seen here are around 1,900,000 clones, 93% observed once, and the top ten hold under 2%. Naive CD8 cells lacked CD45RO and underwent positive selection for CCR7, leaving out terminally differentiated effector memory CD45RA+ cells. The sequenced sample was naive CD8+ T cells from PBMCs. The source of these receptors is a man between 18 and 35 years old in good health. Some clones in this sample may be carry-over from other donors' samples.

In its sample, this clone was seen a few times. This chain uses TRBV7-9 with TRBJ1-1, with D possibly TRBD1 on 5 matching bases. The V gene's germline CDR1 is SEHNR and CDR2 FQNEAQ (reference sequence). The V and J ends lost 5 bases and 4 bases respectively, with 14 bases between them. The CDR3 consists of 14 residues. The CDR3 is CASSHRPVGTEAFF. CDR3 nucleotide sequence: TGTGCCAGCAGCCACAGGCCGGTAGGCACTGAAGCTTTCTTT. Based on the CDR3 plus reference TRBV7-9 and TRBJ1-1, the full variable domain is DTGVSQNPRHKITKRGQNVTFRCDPISEHNRLYWYRQTLGQGPEFLTYFQNEAQLEKSRLLSDRFSAERPKGSFSTLEIQRTEQGDSAMYLCASSHRPVGTEAFFGQGTRLTVV.

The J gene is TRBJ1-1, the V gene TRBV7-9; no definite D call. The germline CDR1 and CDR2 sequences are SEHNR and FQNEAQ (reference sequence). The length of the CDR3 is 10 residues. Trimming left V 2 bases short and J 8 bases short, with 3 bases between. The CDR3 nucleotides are TGTGCCAGCAGCTTAAACGAAGCTTTCTTT. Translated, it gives CASSLNEAFF.

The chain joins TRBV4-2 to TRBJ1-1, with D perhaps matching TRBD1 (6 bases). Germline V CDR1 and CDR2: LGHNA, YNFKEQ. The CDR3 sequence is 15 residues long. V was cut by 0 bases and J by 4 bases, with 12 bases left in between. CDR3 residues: CASSQDRGLSTEAFF. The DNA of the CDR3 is TGTGCCAGCAGCCAAGACCGGGGGCTGAGCACTGAAGCTTTCTTT.

The CDR3 protein is CASSGSASYEQYF. For the CDR3, the DNA is TGTGCCAGCAGCGGTTCAGCGTCCTACGAGCAGTACTTC. V and J are TRBV9 and TRBJ2-7, with no clear D. CDR1 is SGDLS, CDR2 YYNGEE, per germline. The length of the CDR3 is 13 residues. Trimming took 3 bases from V and 1 from J, leaving 8 bases between them.

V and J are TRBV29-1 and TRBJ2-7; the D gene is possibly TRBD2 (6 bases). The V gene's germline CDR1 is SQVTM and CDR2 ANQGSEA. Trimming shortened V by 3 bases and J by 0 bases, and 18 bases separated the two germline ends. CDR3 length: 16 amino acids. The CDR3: CSVEWVAAGSSYEQYF. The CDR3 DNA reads TGCAGCGTTGAGTGGGTAGCGGCGGGGAGCTCCTACGAGCAGTACTTC.

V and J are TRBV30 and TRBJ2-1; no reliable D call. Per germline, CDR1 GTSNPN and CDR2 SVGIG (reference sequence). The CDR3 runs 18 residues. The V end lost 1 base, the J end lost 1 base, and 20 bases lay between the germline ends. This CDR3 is CAWSEPSTSGSSYNEQFF. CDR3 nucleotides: TGTGCCTGGAGTGAACCCTCGACCTCTGGAAGTTCCTACAATGAGCAGTTCTTC.

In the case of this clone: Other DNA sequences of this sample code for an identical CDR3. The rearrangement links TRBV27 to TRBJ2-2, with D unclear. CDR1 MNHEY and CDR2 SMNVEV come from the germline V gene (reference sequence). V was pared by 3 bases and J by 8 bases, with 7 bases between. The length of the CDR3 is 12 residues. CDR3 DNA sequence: TGTGCCAGCAGTTTGGTGGGGGGGGAGCTGTTTTTT. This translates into CASSLVGGELFF.

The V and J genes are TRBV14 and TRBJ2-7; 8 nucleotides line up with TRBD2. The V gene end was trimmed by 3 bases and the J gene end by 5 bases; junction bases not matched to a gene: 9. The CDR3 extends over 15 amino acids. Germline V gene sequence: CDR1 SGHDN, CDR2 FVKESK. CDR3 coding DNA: TGTGCCAGCAGCCACTTCTTAGCGGGACGGAACGAGCAGTACTTC. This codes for CASSHFLAGRNEQYF.

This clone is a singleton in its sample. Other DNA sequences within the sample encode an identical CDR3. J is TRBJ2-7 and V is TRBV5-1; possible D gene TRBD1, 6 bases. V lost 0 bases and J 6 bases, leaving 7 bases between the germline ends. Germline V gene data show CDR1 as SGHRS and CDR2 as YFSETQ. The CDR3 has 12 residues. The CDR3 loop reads CASSLEGVEQYF. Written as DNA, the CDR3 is TGCGCCAGCAGCTTGGAGGGGGTCGAGCAGTACTTC. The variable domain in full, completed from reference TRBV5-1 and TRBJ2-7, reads KAGVTQTPRYLIKTRGQQVTLSCSPISGHRSVSWYQQTPGQGLQFLFEYFSETQRNKGNFPGRFSGRQFSNSRSEMNVSTLELGDSALYLCASSLEGVEQYFGPGTRLTVT.

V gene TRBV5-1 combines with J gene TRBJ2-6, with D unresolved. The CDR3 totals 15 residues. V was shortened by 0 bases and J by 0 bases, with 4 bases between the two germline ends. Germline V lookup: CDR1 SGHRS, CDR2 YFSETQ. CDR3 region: CASSLVDSGANVLTF. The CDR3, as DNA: TGCGCCAGCAGCTTGGTAGACTCTGGGGCCAACGTCCTGACTTTC.

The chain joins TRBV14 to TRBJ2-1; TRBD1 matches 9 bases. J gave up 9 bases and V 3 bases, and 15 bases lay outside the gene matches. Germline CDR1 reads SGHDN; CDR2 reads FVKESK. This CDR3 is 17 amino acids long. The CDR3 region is CASSQAVGTGLPIEQFF. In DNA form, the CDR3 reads TGTGCCAGCAGCCAGGCAGTGGGGACAGGGTTGCCTATTGAGCAGTTCTTC.

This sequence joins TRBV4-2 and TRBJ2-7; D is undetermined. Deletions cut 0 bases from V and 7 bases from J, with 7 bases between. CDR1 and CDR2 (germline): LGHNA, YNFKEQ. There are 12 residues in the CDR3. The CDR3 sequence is CASSQERGEQYF. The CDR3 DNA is TGTGCCAGCAGCCAAGAGCGTGGGGAGCAGTACTTC.

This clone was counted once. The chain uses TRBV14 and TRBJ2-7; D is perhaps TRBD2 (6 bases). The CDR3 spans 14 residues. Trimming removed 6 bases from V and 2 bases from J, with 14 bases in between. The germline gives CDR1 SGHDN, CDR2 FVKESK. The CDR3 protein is CASRKSGLTYEQYF. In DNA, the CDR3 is TGTGCCAGCAGAAAGAGCGGGCTCACCTACGAGCAGTACTTC.

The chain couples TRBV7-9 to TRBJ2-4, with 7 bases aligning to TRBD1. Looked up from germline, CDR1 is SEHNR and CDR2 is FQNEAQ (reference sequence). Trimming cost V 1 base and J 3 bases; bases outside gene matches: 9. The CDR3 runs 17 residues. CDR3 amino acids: CASSLESTGAVKNIQYF. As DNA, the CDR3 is TGTGCCAGCAGCTTAGAGTCTACAGGGGCGGTCAAAAACATTCAGTACTTC.

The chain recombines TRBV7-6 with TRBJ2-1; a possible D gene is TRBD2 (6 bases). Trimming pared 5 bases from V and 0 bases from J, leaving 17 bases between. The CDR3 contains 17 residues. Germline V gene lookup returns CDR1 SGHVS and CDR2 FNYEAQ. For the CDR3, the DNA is TGTGCCAGCAGCCCTCTTGGGGCGGGAACCTCCTACAATGAGCAGTTCTTC. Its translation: CASSPLGAGTSYNEQFF.

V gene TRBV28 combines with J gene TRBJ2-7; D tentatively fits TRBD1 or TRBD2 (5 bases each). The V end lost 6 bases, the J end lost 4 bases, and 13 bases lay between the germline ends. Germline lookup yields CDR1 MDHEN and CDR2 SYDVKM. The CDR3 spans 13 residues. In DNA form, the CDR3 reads TGTGCCAGCAGGCTGGGACCCTTATACGAGCAGTACTTC. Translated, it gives CASRLGPLYEQYF.

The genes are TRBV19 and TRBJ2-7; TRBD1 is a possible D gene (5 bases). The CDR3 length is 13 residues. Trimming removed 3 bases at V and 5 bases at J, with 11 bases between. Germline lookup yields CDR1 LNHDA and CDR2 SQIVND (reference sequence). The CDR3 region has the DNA TGTGCCAGTAGTATCCAGGGTGTTAACGAGCAGTACTTC. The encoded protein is CASSIQGVNEQYF.

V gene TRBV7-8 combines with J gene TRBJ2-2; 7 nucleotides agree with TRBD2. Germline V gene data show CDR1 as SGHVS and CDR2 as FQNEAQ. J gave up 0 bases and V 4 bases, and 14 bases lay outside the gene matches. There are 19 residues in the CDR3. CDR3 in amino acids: CASSSSGGGGEPNTGELFF. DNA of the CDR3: TGTGCCAGCAGCTCTTCGGGGGGAGGAGGCGAACCGAACACCGGGGAGCTGTTTTTT.

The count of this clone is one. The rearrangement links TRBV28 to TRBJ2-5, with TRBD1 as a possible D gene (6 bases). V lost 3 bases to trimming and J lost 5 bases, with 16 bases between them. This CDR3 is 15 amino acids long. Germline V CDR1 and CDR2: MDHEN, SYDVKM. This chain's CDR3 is CASSLNRVSWETQYF. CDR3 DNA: TGTGCCAGCAGTTTGAACAGGGTCAGTTGGGAGACCCAGTACTTC.

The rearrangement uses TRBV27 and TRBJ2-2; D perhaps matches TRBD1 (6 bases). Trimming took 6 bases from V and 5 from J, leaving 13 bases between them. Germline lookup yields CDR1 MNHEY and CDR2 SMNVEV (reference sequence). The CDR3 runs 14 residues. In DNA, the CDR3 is TGTGCCAGCAGAGCAGGGCAGGGGACCGGGGAGCTGTTTTTT. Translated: CASRAGQGTGELFF.

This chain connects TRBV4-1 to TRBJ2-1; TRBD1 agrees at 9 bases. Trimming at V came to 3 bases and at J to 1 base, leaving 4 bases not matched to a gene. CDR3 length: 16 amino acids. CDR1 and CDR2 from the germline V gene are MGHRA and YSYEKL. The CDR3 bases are TGCGCCAGCAGCCAGGGGGACAGGGCGTCCTACAATGAGCAGTTCTTC. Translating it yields CASSQGDRASYNEQFF.

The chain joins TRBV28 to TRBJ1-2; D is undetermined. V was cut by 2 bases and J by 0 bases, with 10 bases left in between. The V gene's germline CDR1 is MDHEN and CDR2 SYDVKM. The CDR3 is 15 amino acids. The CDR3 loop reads CASSLSRRANYGYTF. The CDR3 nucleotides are TGTGCCAGCAGTTTAAGTCGCAGAGCTAACTATGGCTACACCTTC.

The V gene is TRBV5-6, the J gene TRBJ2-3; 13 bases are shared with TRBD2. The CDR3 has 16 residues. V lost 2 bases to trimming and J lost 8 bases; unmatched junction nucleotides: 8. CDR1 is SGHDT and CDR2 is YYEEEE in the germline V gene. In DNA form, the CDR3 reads TGTGCCAGCAGCTTCGGGACTAGCGGGGCAGGAGCTACGCAGTATTTT. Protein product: CASSFGTSGAGATQYF. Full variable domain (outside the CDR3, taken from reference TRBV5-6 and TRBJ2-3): DAGVTQSPTHLIKTRGQQVTLRCSPKSGHDTVSWYQQALGQGPQFIFQYYEEEERQRGNFPDRFSGHQFPNYSSELNVNALLLGDSALYLCASSFGTSGAGATQYFGPGTRLTVL.

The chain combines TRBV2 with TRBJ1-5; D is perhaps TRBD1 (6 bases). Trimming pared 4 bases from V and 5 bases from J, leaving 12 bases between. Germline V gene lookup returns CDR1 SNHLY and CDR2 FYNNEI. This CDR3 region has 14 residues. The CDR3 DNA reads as TGTGCCAGCAGTGCTACAGGGAACCATCAGCCCCAGCATTTT. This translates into CASSATGNHQPQHF.

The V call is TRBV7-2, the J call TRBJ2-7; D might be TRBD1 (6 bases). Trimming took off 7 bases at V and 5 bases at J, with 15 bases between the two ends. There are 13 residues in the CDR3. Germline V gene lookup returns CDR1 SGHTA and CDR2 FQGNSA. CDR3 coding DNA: TGTGCCAGCACCCTAACAGGGTTCAACGAGCAGTACTTC. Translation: CASTLTGFNEQYF.

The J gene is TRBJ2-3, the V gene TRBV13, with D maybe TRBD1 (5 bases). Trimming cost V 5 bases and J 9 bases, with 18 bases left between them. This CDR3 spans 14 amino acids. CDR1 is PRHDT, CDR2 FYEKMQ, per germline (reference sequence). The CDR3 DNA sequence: TGTGCCAGCAGCGAAGGAAGGGGTTCCGAAACGCAGTATTTT. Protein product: CASSEGRGSETQYF.

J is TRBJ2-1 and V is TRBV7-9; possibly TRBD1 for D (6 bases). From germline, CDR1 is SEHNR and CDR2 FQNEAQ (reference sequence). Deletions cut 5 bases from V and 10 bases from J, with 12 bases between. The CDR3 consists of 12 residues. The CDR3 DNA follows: TGTGCCAGCAGCGGATACAGGGACGAGCAGTTCTTC. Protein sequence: CASSGYRDEQFF.